This section outlines one T cell receptor (beta chain) sequence together with its context. What it binds is unknown. This sample is drawn from a study of CD8+ T cells in alopecia areata. The study, taken as a whole, reports: In lesional scalp, particularly from alopecia totalis/universalis, clonality was higher than in normal scalp. Among the cells sequenced in scalp samples are also the resident alphabeta T cells of normal skin.

Sequencing used cDNA as its template, made by extracting RNA and reverse transcribing it. Clones were read by immunoSEQ multiplex PCR, and TCRdb kept only the in-frame ones, dropping some. The sample includes about 200,000 clones, 45% to 70% seen only once; the top ten take around 5%. Trimming took 5 bases from V and 7 from J, leaving 21 bases between them. Germline lookup yields CDR1 MNHEY and CDR2 SVGAGI. This CDR3 has 15 residues. PBMCs served as the source from which CD4+ and CD8+ T cells were sorted. The chain has TRBV6-5 and TRBJ2-7; no reliable D call. The receptor was derived from a human donor in good health. Material: CD8+ T cells sorted from blood. CDR3 bases: TGTGCCAGCAGTGGTACAGCTGGATCTTGGGGTGAGCAGTACTTC. Protein product: CASSGTAGSWGEQYF.